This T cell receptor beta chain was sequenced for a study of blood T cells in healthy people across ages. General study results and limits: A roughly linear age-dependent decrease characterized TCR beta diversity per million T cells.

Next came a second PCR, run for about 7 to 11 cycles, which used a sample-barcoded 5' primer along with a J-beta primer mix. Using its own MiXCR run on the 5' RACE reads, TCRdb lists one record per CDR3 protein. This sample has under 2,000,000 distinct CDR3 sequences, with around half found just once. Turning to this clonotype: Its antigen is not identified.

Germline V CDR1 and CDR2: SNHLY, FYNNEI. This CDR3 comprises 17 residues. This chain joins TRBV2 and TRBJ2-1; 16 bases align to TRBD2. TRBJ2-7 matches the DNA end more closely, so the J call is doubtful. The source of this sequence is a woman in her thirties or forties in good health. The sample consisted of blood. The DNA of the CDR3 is TGTGCCAGCAGTGCCGGGACTAGCGGGGGGGCTGGGAATGAGCAGTACTTC. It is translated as CASSAGTSGGAGNEQYF.